The sequence of this T cell receptor beta chain was determined in a study of T cell responses to AZD1222 COVID-19 vaccine (dated by TCRdb to the early 2020s). In the study overall: A total of about 250 trial participants underwent TCR sequencing, of whom 200 to 220 had received two doses of AZD1222 and approximately 26 had received two doses of the MenACWY control vaccine. Trial participants were enrolled by age into subgroups of 18-55, 56-69 and 70-plus years, and around 150, 28 and 57 TCR-sequenced participants, respectively, were included in these subgroups. Study-wide conclusions, independent of this receptor: Because no samples from the day 14 peak response were available, repertoires could be characterized only after the peak T cell response. Most participants were white British and females outnumbered males, and the authors suggested that clonal diversity may have been underestimated. After two AZD1222 doses, spike-specific TCR breadth and depth were significantly higher than at day 0 and than in MenACWY recipients. The vaccine-associated CD4 TCRs covered the entire spike protein, and the dominant responses fell in regions 160-218 and 743-854. The 56-69-year group was small, and its depth increase did not reach significance, likely because of low power. Conclusions about previously exposed vaccinees are limited because only a handful of AZD1222 recipients were SARS-CoV-2 seropositive at baseline. Reportedly, close to half of the unique spike-specific TCRs recognized epitopes lying outside the regions that are mutated in the B.1.351 and B.1.1.7 variants.

Sample time point, as interpreted from the label and publication: about 28 days (+/-7) after the second vaccine dose. Because spike-specific TCR depth and breadth did not differ between the two schedules, AZD1222 recipients who got a second dose at roughly 4 weeks were pooled with those who got a second dose at roughly 12 weeks. Vaccinee samples came from UK trials COV001 and COV002, including a single-blind randomized controlled phase 2/3 trial of AZD1222 (ChAdOx1 nCoV-19) in healthy adults. For TCRbeta chain sequencing, PBMC samples from trial participants were taken at day 0 and at day 28 after the second dose. With regard to this clone: Its cognate antigen has yet to be identified. No much larger clonotype is one base removed from it; base qualities were not supplied.

The CDR3 regions of human TCRbeta chains were analyzed by immunosequencing. On the study's bioinformatics: Repertoire TCRs were matched against a reference library of SARS-CoV-2-specific TCRs generated with the MIRA antigen-specificity platform. Breadth meant the fraction of unique TCRs that were SARS-CoV-2-associated, whereas depth meant the fraction of total T cells that were SARS-CoV-2-associated. Using the MIRA data, each spike-specific TCR was assigned both to the spike region to which the TCR was reactive and to a CD4 or CD8 class. Log10-transformed breadth and depth values were compared by one-way ANOVA with Sidak's multiple comparisons tests. This immuneACCESS table, as held by TCRdb, lists in-frame sequences with V and J called but not all clones. Of the missing ones, under half trace to an unresolved V gene in checked studies; the others have no known cause. That table is the source of V, J and clone size, and D and trimming were worked out from the DNA. In all, the sample holds about 94,000 clones, and around 84% of those were seen once. More than 3.5% of the sample goes to the ten largest clones.

CDR3 length: 16 amino acids, cysteine to phenylalanine. Only CDR3 DNA remains: 48 bases, in frame from the first base. V is shortened by 0 bases, J by 11 bases, and the region joining them spans 22 bases. The germline V gene provides CDR1 MNHEY and CDR2 SVGAGI. The sample consisted of peripheral blood, taken 28 days after the second AZD1222 dose. The receptor's source is an adult who received the AZD1222 COVID-19 vaccine. Recombination linked TRBV6-5 to TRBJ1-1; the D segment could be TRBD1, given 5 matching bases. The sequence in DNA is TGTGCCAGCAGTTACTCGCCGGGGGGAGTCGCTGTGGCGGCTTTCTTT. The translation is CASSYSPGGVAVAAFF.